Below, one T cell receptor beta chain is given with its context. The source of the sample is a study of neoadjuvant anti-PD-1 for oral cavity cancer. In the study overall: Non-progressing patients received a fourth nivolumab dose near day 43, then surgery on days 50-56.

Germline V gene lookup returns CDR1 SGHDN and CDR2 FVKESK. Trimming removed 3 bases at V and 0 bases at J, with 10 bases between. The CDR3 extends over 15 amino acids. Most PBMC samples had 480 ng input DNA in six replicates. Measured with immunoSEQ multiplex PCR; TCRdb has only the in-frame clones, and not every one. The table records 12,000 to 15,000 clones, 65% to 70% of them present only once. Cohort: HPV-negative, locally advanced oral cavity squamous cell carcinoma patients. The chain recombines TRBV14 with TRBJ2-3; a weak D match, TRBD2 (5 bases). This TCR derives from a person aged 35-79 years with oral cavity squamous cell carcinoma. The source material was PBMCs, sampled before nivolumab (anti-PD-1) treatment. CDR3 sequence (DNA): TGTGCCAGCAGCCAGGACTTGGTGAGCACAGATACGCAGTATTTT. Protein product: CASSQDLVSTDTQYF.